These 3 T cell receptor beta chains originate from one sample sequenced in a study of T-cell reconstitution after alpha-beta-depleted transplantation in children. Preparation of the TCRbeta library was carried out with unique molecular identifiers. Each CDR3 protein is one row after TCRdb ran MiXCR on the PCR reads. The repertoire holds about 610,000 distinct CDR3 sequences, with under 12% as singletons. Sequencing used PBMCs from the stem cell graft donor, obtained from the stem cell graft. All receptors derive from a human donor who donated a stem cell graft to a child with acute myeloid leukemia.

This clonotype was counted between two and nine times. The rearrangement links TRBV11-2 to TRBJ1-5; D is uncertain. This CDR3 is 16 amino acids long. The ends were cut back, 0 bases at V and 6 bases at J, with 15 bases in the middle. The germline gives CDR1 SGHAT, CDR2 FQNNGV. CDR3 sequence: CASSLDGNREGQPQHF. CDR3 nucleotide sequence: TGTGCCAGCAGCTTAGATGGCAACCGGGAGGGTCAGCCCCAGCATTTT.

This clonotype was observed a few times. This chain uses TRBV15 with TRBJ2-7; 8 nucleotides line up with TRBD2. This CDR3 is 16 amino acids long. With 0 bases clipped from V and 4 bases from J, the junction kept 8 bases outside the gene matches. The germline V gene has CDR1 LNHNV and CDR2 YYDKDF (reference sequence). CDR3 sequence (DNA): TGTGCCACCAGCAGAGAGATAGAACTAGCGGTATACGAGCAGTACTTC. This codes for CATSREIELAVYEQYF.

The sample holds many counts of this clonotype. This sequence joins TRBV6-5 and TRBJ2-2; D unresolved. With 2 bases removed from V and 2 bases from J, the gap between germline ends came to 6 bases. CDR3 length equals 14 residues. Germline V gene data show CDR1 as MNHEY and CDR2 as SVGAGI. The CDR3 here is CASSYAANTGELFF. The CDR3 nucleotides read TGTGCCAGCAGTTACGCAGCTAACACCGGGGAGCTGTTTTTT.